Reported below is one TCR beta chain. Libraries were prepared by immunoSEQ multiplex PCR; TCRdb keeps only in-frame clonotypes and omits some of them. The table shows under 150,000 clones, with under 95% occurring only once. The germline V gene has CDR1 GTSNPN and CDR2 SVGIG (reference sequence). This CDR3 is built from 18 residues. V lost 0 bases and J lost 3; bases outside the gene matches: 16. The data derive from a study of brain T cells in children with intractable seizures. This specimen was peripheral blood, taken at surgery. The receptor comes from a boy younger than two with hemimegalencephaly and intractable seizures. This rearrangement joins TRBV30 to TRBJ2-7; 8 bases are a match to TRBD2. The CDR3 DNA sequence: TGTGCCTGGAGTGTACCAGCGGGGGAACCTGAGGGTTTCTACGAGCAGTACTTC. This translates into CAWSVPAGEPEGFYEQYF.